The 18 T cell receptor beta chains in this list originate from one sample, sequenced in a study of cytomegalovirus exposure and HLA in healthy donors. The PCR had 60 Vbeta and 13 Jbeta primers. Sequenced by immunoSEQ multiplex PCR; TCRdb stores in-frame clones only, minus some. The sample shows 160,000 or so clones, about 77% of them seen only once. The sequencing input was PBMCs. All receptors come from a man aged 25 to 40 in good health and CMV-seronegative.

For the CDR3, the DNA is TGCAGCGTTTGGGACAGGGCATCGAACACCGGGGAGCTGTTTTTT. Protein sequence: CSVWDRASNTGELFF. The gene calls are TRBV29-1 and TRBJ2-2; 9 bases align to TRBD1. The germline V gene encodes CDR1 SQVTM and CDR2 ANQGSEA. Losses at the gene ends were 5 bases for V and 0 bases for J; bases not matched to a gene: 4. The CDR3 is 15 amino acids.

This sequence joins TRBV4-1 and TRBJ2-5; D is possibly TRBD2 (6 bases). The CDR3 spans 15 residues. Germline CDR1 MGHRA, CDR2 YSYEKL. Between the trimmed V and J ends, which lost 3 bases and 5 bases, there was a span of 16 bases. CDR3 in amino acids: CASSQVGGVDETQYF. CDR3 coding DNA: TGCGCCAGCAGCCAGGTCGGGGGAGTAGATGAGACCCAGTACTTC.

This clone was counted between two and nine times. This sequence joins TRBV7-9 and TRBJ1-1; maybe TRBD1 (6 bases). V lost 5 bases and J 1 base, leaving 11 bases between the germline ends. This CDR3 region has 14 residues. Germline assignment: CDR1 SEHNR and CDR2 FQNEAQ (reference sequence). The CDR3 is CASSPGQTNTEAFF. Here the CDR3 DNA reads TGTGCCAGCAGCCCTGGACAGACGAACACTGAAGCTTTCTTT.

The rearrangement links TRBV14 to TRBJ2-7; TRBD1 aligns across 8 bases. V trimming: 3 bases; J trimming: 3 bases; junction bases outside the gene matches: 4. The CDR3 extends over 14 amino acids. Germline V lookup: CDR1 SGHDN, CDR2 FVKESK. The CDR3 nucleotides read TGTGCCAGCAGCCACGACGGACAGGGCTACGAGCAGTACTTC. This encodes CASSHDGQGYEQYF.

V gene TRBV7-9 combines with J gene TRBJ2-5, with 15 bases matching TRBD2. Germline loops: CDR1 SEHNR, CDR2 FQNEAQ (reference sequence). The CDR3 runs 19 residues. V shed 0 bases and J 2 bases; nucleotides not matched to a gene: 7. As DNA, the CDR3 is TGTGCCAGCAGCTTAGCGCGCAGAGGACTAGCGGGAGGGCAAGAGACCCAGTACTTC. Protein product: CASSLARRGLAGGQETQYF.

The chain employs TRBV5-6 and TRBJ2-5; D is perhaps TRBD2 (6 bases). Trimming pared 2 bases from V and 1 base from J, leaving 18 bases between. CDR1 is SGHDT and CDR2 is YYEEEE in the germline V gene. This CDR3 spans 17 amino acids. The CDR3 sequence: CASSFWGLAGRQETQYF. Here the CDR3 DNA reads TGTGCCAGCAGCTTTTGGGGACTGGCAGGGCGCCAAGAGACCCAGTACTTC.

In its sample, this clone was seen once. The chain employs TRBV28 and TRBJ1-2; 8 bases match TRBD1. V shed 4 bases, J shed 5 bases, and the junction held 15 bases outside the gene matches. The CDR3 has 17 residues. Per the germline V gene, CDR1 is MDHEN and CDR2 is SYDVKM. This CDR3 is CASSSTPTGAYVYGYTF. CDR3 nucleotides: TGTGCCAGCAGTTCCACTCCGACAGGGGCCTACGTTTATGGCTACACCTTC.

The V and J genes are TRBV6-6 and TRBJ2-7; TRBD2 aligns across 7 bases. Trimming at V came to 2 bases and at J to 0 bases, leaving 4 bases not matched to a gene. The CDR3 runs 15 residues. CDR1 and CDR2 from the germline V gene are MNHNY and SVGAGI (reference sequence). CDR3 sequence: CASSYGGRGSYEQYF. The CDR3 nucleotides are TGTGCCAGCAGTTACGGGGGGAGGGGCTCCTACGAGCAGTACTTC.

This clone was picked up a small number of times. The J gene is TRBJ2-7, the V gene TRBV30; D is possibly TRBD2 (5 bases). This CDR3 has 13 residues. Trimming pared 3 bases from V and 6 bases from J, leaving 15 bases between. Looked up from germline, CDR1 is GTSNPN and CDR2 is SVGIG (reference sequence). CDR3 in amino acids: CAWSTRTLGEQYF. The CDR3 DNA sequence: TGTGCCTGGAGCACTAGAACCCTAGGCGAGCAGTACTTC.

V usage is TRBV18 and J usage is TRBJ2-5; TRBD1 agrees at 11 bases. The CDR3 contains 16 residues. The junction had 5 bases not matched to a gene; V was cut back by 5 bases and J by 0 bases. Germline V gives CDR1 KGHSH, CDR2 LQKENI. CDR3 bases: TGTGCCAGCTCATCCCGGGACAGGGGGTACCAAGAGACCCAGTACTTC. Translated, it gives CASSSRDRGYQETQYF. Full variable domain (remainder filled in from reference TRBV18 and TRBJ2-5): NAGVMQNPRHLVRRRGQEARLRCSPMKGHSHVYWYRQLPEEGLKFMVYLQKENIIDESGMPKERFSAEFPKEGPSILRIQQVVRGDSAAYFCASSSRDRGYQETQYFGPGTRLLVL.

The rearrangement joins TRBV6-6 to TRBJ1-6; 8 positions match TRBD1. Germline CDR1 is MNHNY and CDR2 is SVGAGI (reference sequence). CDR3 length: 14 amino acids. The junction had 7 bases not matched to a gene; V was cut back by 7 bases and J by 8 bases. The CDR3 here is CASISRQGHSPLHF. CDR3 coding DNA: TGTGCCAGCATTTCCAGACAGGGGCATTCACCCCTCCACTTT.

V is TRBV6-6 and J is TRBJ2-5, with 7 bases lining up with TRBD1. CDR1 and CDR2 from the germline V gene are MNHNY and SVGAGI (reference sequence). This CDR3 is built from 15 residues. The V and J ends lost 8 bases and 3 bases, in that order; junction bases with no gene match: 12. CDR3 nucleotides: TGTGCCAGCGCTACAACCGGGACAGCAAAAGAGACCCAGTACTTC. Encoded protein: CASATTGTAKETQYF.

The chain uses TRBV27 and TRBJ2-7; 12 bases are a match to TRBD2. The CDR3 has 18 residues. Germline V CDR1 and CDR2: MNHEY, SMNVEV (reference sequence). With 2 bases clipped from V and 2 bases from J, the junction kept 10 bases outside the gene matches. Written as DNA, the CDR3 is TGTGCCAGCAGTTTAATCGTCCCTAGCGGGGGGGAAACCTACGAGCAGTACTTC. Amino acids: CASSLIVPSGGETYEQYF.

This rearrangement joins TRBV28 to TRBJ2-3; perhaps TRBD1 as D (5 bases). This CDR3 is 15 amino acids long. Germline V CDR1 and CDR2: MDHEN, SYDVKM. In DNA, the CDR3 is TGTGCGTGGTCTAGACAGAGCACAAGCACAGATACGCAGTATTTT. This gives the protein CAWSRQSTSTDTQYF.

The chain joins TRBV4-1 to TRBJ1-4, with 9 bases aligning to TRBD1. CDR3 length: 17 residues. Germline V gene sequence: CDR1 MGHRA, CDR2 YSYEKL. V lost 3 bases, J lost 0 bases, and 5 bases stayed unmatched. The CDR3 spells CASSQMGQGTTNEKLFF. The CDR3 DNA is TGCGCCAGCAGCCAGATGGGACAGGGTACAACTAATGAAAAACTGTTTTTT.

This clone was detected a few times. The J gene is TRBJ1-6, the V gene TRBV6-4; TRBD1 matches 7 bases. This CDR3 spans 16 amino acids. The germline V gene encodes CDR1 MRHNA and CDR2 SNTAGT. Unmatched junction bases numbered 9, after V lost 4 bases and J lost 6 bases. In nucleotides, the CDR3 is TGTGCCAGCAGTGTCCGGGACAGAGAAGTTAATTCACCCCTCCACTTT. This encodes CASSVRDREVNSPLHF.

The V call is TRBV18, the J call TRBJ2-7; D perhaps matches TRBD1 (6 bases). V dropped 3 bases and J dropped 2 bases, with 8 bases sitting between them. CDR1 is KGHSH, CDR2 LQKENI, per germline. The CDR3 totals 13 residues. CDR3: CASSPDRTYEQYF. The CDR3 nucleotides are TGTGCCAGCTCACCGGACAGAACCTACGAGCAGTACTTC.

The chain joins TRBV6-1 to TRBJ2-7; weak D call: TRBD1 (5 bases). V dropped 6 bases and J dropped 5 bases, with 11 bases sitting between them. In germline, CDR1 is MNHNS, CDR2 SASEGT. There are 12 residues in the CDR3. CDR3 nucleotide sequence: TGTGCCAGCAGATTGGGGCAAAACGAGCAGTACTTC. It encodes CASRLGQNEQYF.